This entry lists 27 T cell receptor beta chains sequenced from one sample in a study of T-cell reconstitution after alpha-beta-depleted transplantation in children. Unique molecular identifiers featured in how the TCRbeta library was prepared. Using its own MiXCR run on the PCR reads, TCRdb lists one record per CDR3 protein. The sample contains 490,000 or so distinct CDR3 sequences, over 9.5% of which appear only once. This material consisted of PBMCs, taken before TCRalphabeta/CD19-depleted stem cell transplant. These receptors were taken from a child aged 2 to 10 with inherited bone marrow failure, due to receive a stem cell transplant.

This clonotype occurred many times. The J gene is TRBJ2-3, the V gene TRBV5-1; 11 positions match TRBD2. Germline CDR1 is SGHRS and CDR2 is YFSETQ. V gave up 4 bases and J gave up 4 bases; unmatched junction bases: 8. CDR3 length: 16 amino acids. For the CDR3, the DNA is TGCGCCAGCAGCGCCATTAGCGGGAGGGCCGCAGATACGCAGTATTTT. This translates into CASSAISGRAADTQYF.

V and J are TRBV20-1 and TRBJ2-7; tentative D call: TRBD2 (6 bases). From germline, CDR1 is DFQATT and CDR2 SNEGSKA (reference sequence). The V gene lost 0 bases and the J gene lost 0 bases, with 9 bases spanning the gap. CDR3 length: 14 residues. The CDR3 loop is CSARDPSVSYEQYF. DNA of the CDR3: TGCAGTGCTAGAGATCCTAGCGTCTCCTACGAGCAGTACTTC.

This clonotype was found many times. CDR3 sequence (DNA): TGCGCCAGCAGCCAAGATGACGGGTCTCGGGACATTCAGTACTTC. It is translated as CASSQDDGSRDIQYF. The gene calls are TRBV4-3 and TRBJ2-4; D ambiguous. This CDR3 has 15 amino acids. The V end lost 0 bases, the J end lost 8 bases, and 14 bases lay between the germline ends. Germline V lookup: CDR1 LGHNA, CDR2 YSLEER.

The sample holds many counts of this clonotype. V usage is TRBV20-1 and J usage is TRBJ2-5; no firm D call. CDR3 length equals 13 residues. CDR1 DFQATT and CDR2 SNEGSKA come from the germline V gene (reference sequence). Trimming cost V 8 bases and J 4 bases, with 17 bases left between them. The CDR3 sequence: CSFRGGVGETQYF. The CDR3 DNA sequence: TGCAGTTTCCGCGGTGGGGTGGGAGAGACCCAGTACTTC.

The table lists this clonotype with a few counts. J is TRBJ2-1 and V is TRBV10-3, with 8 bases matching TRBD1. Germline values: CDR1 ENHRY, CDR2 SYGVKD. The CDR3 consists of 13 residues. Trimming at V came to 8 bases and at J to 0 bases, leaving 0 bases not matched to a gene. The CDR3 spells CAIGTGSYNEQFF. The CDR3 DNA reads as TGTGCCATCGGGACAGGCTCCTACAATGAGCAGTTCTTC.

This clonotype has a handful of counts. J is TRBJ2-7 and V is TRBV5-1, with 12 bases that match TRBD2. There are 16 residues in the CDR3. Per the germline V gene, CDR1 is SGHRS and CDR2 is YFSETQ. V lost 4 bases and J lost 2; bases outside the gene matches: 7. CDR3 region: CASSGTSGRPPYEQYF. CDR3 nucleotides: TGCGCCAGCAGCGGAACTAGCGGGAGGCCACCCTACGAGCAGTACTTC.

This clonotype was seen many times. The chain couples TRBV6-5 to TRBJ2-2; the D gene could be TRBD1 or TRBD2 (5 bases each). This CDR3 has 14 residues. Trimming shortened V by 4 bases and J by 8 bases, and 14 bases separated the two germline ends. Germline CDR1 MNHEY, CDR2 SVGAGI. CDR3 residues: CASSSGTPKGELFF. The CDR3 bases are TGTGCCAGCAGTTCCGGGACGCCGAAAGGGGAGCTGTTTTTT.

This clonotype has a count of ten or more. The V gene is TRBV23-1, the J gene TRBJ2-7, with 7 bases identical to TRBD1. TRBV23-1 is sorted into the ORF group, with uncertain function. Germline trimming cut 0 bases from V and 3 bases from J; bases unmatched to any gene: 8. The CDR3 runs to 16 residues. The CDR3 DNA sequence: TGCGCCAGCAGTCAATCGGGAATGGGACAGCTCTACGAGCAGTACTTC. Encoded protein: CASSQSGMGQLYEQYF.

The CDR3 here is CASSEVTRNQPQHF. The CDR3 DNA is TGTGCCAGCAGTGAAGTCACCAGGAATCAGCCCCAGCATTTT. V is TRBV6-1 and J is TRBJ1-5; no clear D. Trimming pared 1 base from V and 4 bases from J, leaving 8 bases between. The CDR3 is 14 residues long. CDR1 and CDR2 from the germline V gene are MNHNS and SASEGT.

This clonotype was recorded many times. V usage is TRBV5-1 and J usage is TRBJ1-1; D is possibly TRBD1 (6 bases). Trimming cost V 3 bases and J 1 base, with 7 bases left between them. The germline V gene has CDR1 SGHRS and CDR2 YFSETQ. This CDR3 is built from 13 residues. The CDR3 nucleotides read TGCGCCAGCAGCTGGGACACGAACACTGAAGCTTTCTTT. Translating it yields CASSWDTNTEAFF.

This clonotype was seen more than once but under ten times. The gene calls are TRBV5-5 and TRBJ2-3; 9 bases align to TRBD2. With 4 bases clipped from V and 4 bases from J, the junction kept 7 bases outside the gene matches. This CDR3 is built from 15 residues. Per the germline V gene, CDR1 is SGHKS and CDR2 is YYEKEE (reference sequence). In DNA form, the CDR3 reads TGTGCCAGCAGCCTTAGCGGGAGTGCGGCAGATACGCAGTATTTT. Encoded protein: CASSLSGSAADTQYF.

This clonotype occurred many times. V and J are TRBV28 and TRBJ2-1, with D possibly matching TRBD1 (7 bases). The CDR3 sequence is 15 residues long. V gave up 6 bases and J gave up 8 bases, with 20 bases separating them. Germline lookup yields CDR1 MDHEN and CDR2 SYDVKM. The CDR3 sequence is CASSYTHGGGYEQFF. CDR3 nucleotide sequence: TGTGCCAGCAGCTATACCCATGGAGGGGGCTATGAGCAGTTCTTC.

This chain joins TRBV12-3 or TRBV12-4 and TRBJ2-1; tentatively, D is TRBD1 (6 bases). Trimming removed 6 bases at V and 0 bases at J, with 15 bases between. The CDR3 loop spans 16 amino acids. The CDR3 spells CASSPRGRSSYNEQFF. Here the CDR3 DNA reads TGTGCCAGCAGCCCCAGGGGCCGAAGCTCCTACAATGAGCAGTTCTTC.

The sample holds a few counts of this clonotype. The rearrangement joins TRBV20-1 to TRBJ2-1, with D hard to call. V gave up 2 bases and J gave up 7 bases, with 3 bases separating them. The length of the CDR3 is 10 residues. Per the germline V gene, CDR1 is DFQATT and CDR2 is SNEGSKA (reference sequence). The CDR3 loop is CSARLNEQFF. The CDR3, as DNA: TGCAGTGCTAGACTGAATGAGCAGTTCTTC.

There are many counts of this clonotype. The J gene is TRBJ2-7, the V gene TRBV12-3 or TRBV12-4, with D possibly being TRBD2 (5 bases). The CDR3 has 14 residues. V was clipped by 1 base and J by 3 bases, with 10 bases between them. The DNA of the CDR3 is TGTGCCAGCAGTTTAGGTAGCGTAAGCTACGAGCAGTACTTC. It codes for CASSLGSVSYEQYF.

This clonotype was seen many times. CDR3 protein: CASSPWTSGSNEQFF. For the CDR3, the DNA is TGTGCCAGCAGCCCGTGGACTAGCGGGAGCAATGAGCAGTTCTTC. The J gene is TRBJ2-1, the V gene TRBV28, with 13 bases lining up with TRBD2. Germline CDR1 and CDR2: MDHEN and SYDVKM. After removal of 6 bases from V and 6 bases from J, the junction contained 5 bases not matched to a gene. The CDR3 contains 15 residues.

This clonotype occurred many times. The chain employs TRBV20-1 and TRBJ2-7, with TRBD1 identical over 7 bases. The CDR3 has 11 residues. Germline CDR1 DFQATT, CDR2 SNEGSKA (reference sequence). This CDR3 is CGWAGGSEQYF. The CDR3 DNA reads TGCGGTTGGGCAGGGGGTTCCGAGCAGTACTTC.

In its sample, this clonotype was seen many times. The V and J genes are TRBV30 and TRBJ2-7; 9 bases match TRBD1. V lost 7 bases and J lost 3; bases outside the gene matches: 10. The germline gives CDR1 GTSNPN, CDR2 SVGIG (reference sequence). The CDR3 contains 14 residues. The CDR3 loop is CAYNRQGGFYEQYF. In DNA form, the CDR3 reads TGTGCCTACAATCGACAGGGGGGGTTCTACGAGCAGTACTTC. Together with reference TRBV30 and TRBJ2-7, the CDR3 gives the full variable domain: SQTIHQWPATLVQPVGSPLSLECTVEGTSNPNLYWYRQAAGRGLQLLFYSVGIGQISSEVPQNLSASRPQDRQFILSSKKLLLSDSGFYLCAYNRQGGFYEQYFGPGTRLTVT.

Many counts were recorded for this clonotype. The chain couples TRBV15 to TRBJ1-5; D unresolved. The CDR3 is made up of 14 amino acids. V dropped 5 bases and J dropped 7 bases, with 15 bases sitting between them. In germline, CDR1 is LNHNV, CDR2 YYDKDF (reference sequence). CDR3 amino acids: CATSQKRGRQPQHF. The DNA of the CDR3 is TGTGCCACCAGCCAGAAACGGGGTCGGCAGCCCCAGCATTTT. The entire variable domain, with the rest obtained from reference TRBV15 and TRBJ1-5, is as follows: DAMVIQNPRYQVTQFGKPVTLSCSQTLNHNVMYWYQQKSSQAPKLLFHYYDKDFNNEADTPDNFQSRRPNTSFCFLDIRSPGLGDTAMYLCATSQKRGRQPQHFGDGTRLSIL.

The table lists this clonotype with many counts. This chain links TRBV12-3 or TRBV12-4 with TRBJ2-3, with 9 bases lining up with TRBD2. CDR3 size: 14 residues. V lost 6 bases and J lost 9; bases outside the gene matches: 10. The CDR3: CASRAGLARETQYF. CDR3 bases: TGTGCCAGCAGGGCGGGACTAGCCAGGGAAACGCAGTATTTT.

Only a few counts were recorded for this clonotype. This rearrangement joins TRBV7-2 to TRBJ2-7; possibly TRBD1 or TRBD2 for D (5 bases each). Trimming pared 5 bases from V and 2 bases from J, leaving 10 bases between. Germline V CDR1 and CDR2: SGHTA, FQGNSA. This CDR3 comprises 13 residues. In DNA form, the CDR3 reads TGTGCCAGCAGCCACGGGGCAACCTACGAGCAGTACTTC. Translation: CASSHGATYEQYF.

Notes on this clonotype: Just one base apart from a much larger clone, this may be a read error. J is TRBJ2-6 and V is TRBV6-1; 8 bases line up with TRBD1. The CDR3 contains 19 residues. The germline gives CDR1 MNHNS, CDR2 SASEGT. The chain's CDR3 is CASSPFPGQDIAGANVMTF. In DNA, the CDR3 is TGTGCCAGCAGTCCCTTCCCGGGACAGGATATAGCCGGGGCCAACGTCATGACTTTC.

This clonotype was recorded a few times. The chain couples TRBV5-1 to TRBJ2-1; 15 positions match TRBD2. Germline V gives CDR1 SGHRS, CDR2 YFSETQ. Germline trimming cut 4 bases from V and 0 bases from J; bases unmatched to any gene: 5. This CDR3 spans 18 amino acids. The CDR3 sequence is CASSTRTSGRASYNEQFF. CDR3 DNA sequence: TGCGCCAGCAGCACTCGGACTAGCGGGAGGGCCTCCTACAATGAGCAGTTCTTC.

In this sample, this clonotype turned up many times. This chain connects TRBV29-1 to TRBJ2-7, with 7 bases aligning to TRBD1. Per the germline V gene, CDR1 is SQVTM and CDR2 is ANQGSEA. V was pared by 5 bases and J by 5 bases, with 6 bases of the junction left unmatched. The CDR3 has 12 amino acids. As DNA, the CDR3 is TGCAGCGTTCGACAGGGTGACAACGAGCAGTACTTC. The encoded protein is CSVRQGDNEQYF.

The chain links TRBV7-2 to TRBJ2-7, with 8 bases lining up with TRBD1. V lost 4 bases, J lost 2 bases, and 1 base stayed unmatched. CDR1 is SGHTA, CDR2 FQGNSA, per germline. The CDR3 loop spans 13 amino acids. The CDR3 region has the DNA TGTGCCAGCAGCTGGACAGGGACCTACGAGCAGTACTTC. This codes for CASSWTGTYEQYF.

This clonotype was seen repeatedly, ten times or more. V usage is TRBV11-2 and J usage is TRBJ2-5, with D perhaps matching TRBD2 (6 bases). The CDR3 runs 13 residues. From germline, CDR1 is SGHAT and CDR2 FQNNGV. V shed 4 bases and J shed 3 bases, with 9 bases lying between them. This CDR3 is CASSSGLEETQYF. DNA for the CDR3: TGTGCCAGCAGCTCGGGACTCGAAGAGACCCAGTACTTC.

This clonotype was recorded many times. The gene calls are TRBV11-1 and TRBJ1-3, with a tentative D call TRBD1 (5 bases). The CDR3 contains 18 residues. V was pared by 1 base and J by 0 bases, with 16 bases between. CDR1 and CDR2 (germline): SGHAT, FQDESV (reference sequence). CDR3 protein: CASSLGWGQALSGNTIYF. CDR3 sequence (DNA): TGTGCCAGCAGCTTAGGATGGGGCCAGGCACTCTCTGGAAACACCATATATTTT.